The 12 T cell receptor beta chains below come from one sample, sequenced in a study of T cells in Graves' hyperthyroidism and ophthalmopathy. Researchers amplified the TCR beta CDR3 regions from RNA transcripts. The TCR CDR3 was amplified in a first-round RT-PCR using the HTBI primer set. TCRdb itself ran the multiplex PCR reads through MiXCR, one entry per CDR3 protein. In the table there are about 200,000 distinct CDR3 sequences, roughly 17% of which are singletons. Sequencing was performed on blood. The origin of the receptors is a woman between 50 and 59 years old with Graves' hyperthyroidism.

The chain has TRBV30 and TRBJ1-5; possible D gene TRBD1, 5 bases. The V end lost 0 bases, the J end lost 2 bases, and 14 bases lay between the germline ends. The CDR3 has 16 residues. Germline CDR1 reads GTSNPN; CDR2 reads SVGIG (reference sequence). CDR3 sequence: CAWSVPRAGRNQPQHF. CDR3 DNA sequence: TGTGCCTGGAGTGTACCCCGGGCGGGGCGCAATCAGCCCCAGCATTTT. Drawing the rest from reference TRBV30 and TRBJ1-5, the complete variable domain is SQTIHQWPATLVQPVGSPLSLECTVEGTSNPNLYWYRQAAGRGLQLLFYSVGIGQISSEVPQNLSASRPQDRQFILSSKKLLLSDSGFYLCAWSVPRAGRNQPQHFGDGTRLSIL.

In its sample, this clonotype was seen many times. V and J are TRBV19 and TRBJ1-5; no firm D call. Between the trimmed V and J ends, which lost 8 bases and 0 bases, there was a span of 17 bases. Germline assignment: CDR1 LNHDA and CDR2 SQIVND (reference sequence). The CDR3 has 16 amino acids. The CDR3 protein is CASEELGRASNQPQHF. The CDR3 bases are TGTGCCAGTGAGGAGTTGGGCAGAGCTAGCAATCAGCCCCAGCATTTT.

Only a few counts were recorded for this clonotype. V usage is TRBV7-2 and J usage is TRBJ1-1; TRBD1 aligns across 8 bases. CDR1 SGHTA and CDR2 FQGNSA come from the germline V gene. After removal of 5 bases from V and 9 bases from J, the junction contained 5 bases not matched to a gene. The CDR3 totals 12 residues. The CDR3 coding sequence is TGTGCCAGCAGCCCCCGGACAGGGCAAGCTTTCTTT. Its protein is CASSPRTGQAFF.

The V gene is TRBV28, the J gene TRBJ1-5; 7 bases align to TRBD1. Germline-derived CDR1 and CDR2 are MDHEN and SYDVKM. The trim removed 7 bases at V and 0 bases at J, leaving 9 bases unmatched. The CDR3 spans 16 residues. Here the CDR3 reads CASIPFRGGSNQPQHF. CDR3 nucleotide sequence: TGTGCCAGCATTCCCTTCAGGGGGGGTAGCAATCAGCCCCAGCATTTT.

This clonotype came up many times. This chain connects TRBV19 to TRBJ2-1; no reliable D call. Deletions cut 6 bases from V and 3 bases from J, with 6 bases between. CDR1 and CDR2 from the germline V gene are LNHDA and SQIVND (reference sequence). CDR3 length: 12 amino acids. The CDR3 is CASSPLYNEQFF. In DNA form, the CDR3 reads TGTGCCAGTAGCCCTCTCTACAATGAGCAGTTCTTC.

In this sample, this clonotype turned up a few times. The chain couples TRBV5-5 to TRBJ2-2, with D possibly matching TRBD1 (6 bases). Germline V CDR1 and CDR2: SGHKS, YYEKEE (reference sequence). Trimming removed 5 bases at V and 6 bases at J, with 11 bases between. The CDR3 sequence is 13 residues long. The CDR3 coding sequence is TGTGCCAGCAGGAGCACAGGGCCCGGGGAGCTGTTTTTT. Translated: CASRSTGPGELFF.

The chain carries TRBV2 and TRBJ1-1, with a weak D call TRBD1 (6 bases). The ends were cut back, 2 bases at V and 5 bases at J, with 12 bases in the middle. The CDR3 loop spans 14 amino acids. The germline V gene encodes CDR1 SNHLY and CDR2 FYNNEI. The CDR3 DNA sequence: TGTGCCAGCAGTGAATACAGGGTTGAGACTGAAGCTTTCTTT. Translating gives CASSEYRVETEAFF.

This clonotype was counted many times. The V gene is TRBV11-2, the J gene TRBJ2-1; no clear D gene. Deletions cut 3 bases from V and 0 bases from J, with 9 bases between. CDR1 is SGHAT, CDR2 FQNNGV, per germline. The length of the CDR3 is 15 residues. The CDR3 loop reads CASSLDRASYNEQFF. DNA of the CDR3: TGTGCCAGCAGCTTGGATAGGGCCTCCTACAATGAGCAGTTCTTC.

In its sample, this clonotype was seen a few times. V gene TRBV7-9 combines with J gene TRBJ2-1; no clear D. Trimming left V 5 bases short and J 8 bases short, with 19 bases between. The germline gives CDR1 SEHNR, CDR2 FQNEAQ (reference sequence). CDR3 length equals 15 residues. For the CDR3, the DNA is TGTGCCAGCAGCCCAACGCACCCTCGTCCCCATGAGCAGTTCTTC. Amino acids: CASSPTHPRPHEQFF.

This clonotype has a handful of counts. The chain uses TRBV7-9 and TRBJ2-3; 7 bases match TRBD1. CDR1 is SEHNR, CDR2 FQNEAQ, per germline (reference sequence). The CDR3 length is 15 residues. The V and J ends lost 0 bases and 4 bases, in that order; junction bases with no gene match: 4. This chain's CDR3 is CASSLAATGPDTQYF. CDR3 in DNA: TGTGCCAGCAGCTTAGCTGCGACAGGGCCAGATACGCAGTATTTT.

This clonotype occurred a few times. The chain combines TRBV29-1 with TRBJ2-7, with 8 bases fitting TRBD2. The germline V gene encodes CDR1 SQVTM and CDR2 ANQGSEA. Trimming removed 7 bases from V and 4 bases from J; junction bases left unmatched: 12. The CDR3 consists of 14 residues. CDR3 nucleotides: TGCAGCGGCGGAGCGGGAGTTATGGGATACGAGCAGTACTTC. Its protein is CSGGAGVMGYEQYF.

This clonotype has ten or more counts. The chain recombines TRBV11-2 with TRBJ2-7, with 9 bases that match TRBD2. After removal of 3 bases from V and 4 bases from J, the junction contained 4 bases not matched to a gene. This CDR3 is built from 14 residues. Germline V gene data show CDR1 as SGHAT and CDR2 as FQNNGV. CDR3 loop: CASSFTSGFYEQYF. CDR3 DNA sequence: TGTGCCAGCAGCTTCACTAGCGGGTTTTACGAGCAGTACTTC.